The entry that follows covers one T cell receptor beta chain sequence. The sample originates from a study of T cell responses to AZD1222 COVID-19 vaccine. Germline V gene lookup returns CDR1 LGHNA and CDR2 YSLEER. Trimming took 8 bases from V and 0 from J, leaving 18 bases between them. This CDR3 has 16 residues. Some clones are missing from TCRdb's copy, which holds only in-frame ones; the method was immunoSEQ multiplex PCR. The table has some 99,000 clones, roughly nine tenths seen once. The chain joins TRBV4-3 to TRBJ2-3; D not resolved. The source material was peripheral blood, sampled on day 0 of AZD1222 vaccination. This TCR came from an adult in good health. CDR3: CASSWSSQSSTDTQYF. CDR3 coding DNA: TGCGCCAGCTCCTGGAGCTCCCAATCTAGCACAGATACGCAGTATTTT.